This T cell receptor beta chain was documented in a study of T cells in narcolepsy. Here immunoSEQ multiplex PCR was the method, and the copy in TCRdb shows in-frame clones only, minus some. Among tens of thousands of clones listed, roughly 78% were seen once. The CDR3 loop spans 14 amino acids. Germline-derived CDR1 and CDR2 are MNHEY and SVGAGI. V lost 8 bases and J 4 bases, leaving 14 bases between the germline ends. The chain carries TRBV6-5 and TRBJ1-4; D is unresolved. The sample consisted of memory (CD45RA-) CD4+ T cells from blood. The sequence derives from a human donor in good health. CDR3 in amino acids: CASRRSNFNEKLFF. As DNA, the CDR3 is TGTGCCAGCCGGCGGTCCAACTTTAATGAAAAACTGTTTTTT.